The rows below give T cell receptor beta chains drawn from one sample of a study of blood T cell repertoires in COVID-19. Measured with immunoSEQ multiplex PCR; TCRdb has only the in-frame clones, and not every one. The sample has approximately 350,000 clones, about 89% seen once. The sequenced sample consisted of peripheral blood. The receptor set was obtained from a woman in her 30s with COVID-19, enrolled during active disease. Both conserved end residues are part of each CDR3. The D gene is left open where the match is weak. The size entry is marked missing in some rows and otherwise reads once, few, many or a size class.

clone_size: .; j_call: TRBJ1-5; v_call: TRBV6-5; d_call: .; cdr3_aa: CASISTDSNQPQHF; cdr3_nt: TGTGCCAGCATTTCTACAGATAGCAATCAGCCCCAGCATTTT
clone_size: .; j_call: TRBJ2-3; v_call: TRBV6-2/TRBV6-3; d_call: .; cdr3_aa: CASSYRPTATSTDTQYF; cdr3_nt: TGTGCCAGCAGTTACCGTCCCACAGCTACTAGCACAGATACGCAGTATTTT
clone_size: .; j_call: TRBJ1-3; v_call: TRBV18; d_call: .; cdr3_aa: CATPPGQADSGNTIYF; cdr3_nt: TGTGCCACCCCACCGGGGCAGGCCGACTCTGGAAACACCATATATTTT
clone_size: .; j_call: TRBJ2-2; v_call: TRBV18; d_call: .; cdr3_aa: CASSPPTLTSNTGELFF; cdr3_nt: TGTGCCAGCTCACCGCCGACTTTGACTTCGAACACCGGGGAGCTGTTTTTT
clone_size: .; j_call: TRBJ1-1; v_call: TRBV4-1; d_call: TRBD1; cdr3_aa: CASSQGADRVKTEAFF; cdr3_nt: TGCGCCAGCAGCCAAGGGGCAGACAGGGTTAAGACTGAAGCTTTCTTT
clone_size: .; j_call: TRBJ2-4; v_call: TRBV4-1; d_call: TRBD2; cdr3_aa: CASSRTRGGKDIQYF; cdr3_nt: TGCGCCAGCAGCCGGACGCGGGGGGGCAAGGACATTCAGTACTTC
clone_size: .; j_call: TRBJ2-1; v_call: TRBV19; d_call: TRBD2; cdr3_aa: CASSIGTSGSDEQFF; cdr3_nt: TGTGCCAGTAGTATCGGGACTAGCGGGAGTGATGAGCAGTTCTTC
clone_size: .; j_call: TRBJ2-3; v_call: TRBV5-8; d_call: .; cdr3_aa: CASSLLLADTQYF; cdr3_nt: TGTGCCAGCAGCTTGTTACTAGCAGATACGCAGTATTTT
clone_size: .; j_call: TRBJ1-1; v_call: TRBV27; d_call: .; cdr3_aa: CASSTLGGWAEAFF; cdr3_nt: TGTGCCAGCAGTACCCTTGGGGGGTGGGCTGAAGCTTTCTTT
clone_size: .; j_call: TRBJ2-4; v_call: TRBV6-1; d_call: .; cdr3_aa: CASSGAVRDTEAKNIQYF; cdr3_nt: TGTGCCAGCAGTGGCGCGGTCCGGGACACCGAAGCCAAAAACATTCAGTACTTC
clone_size: .; j_call: TRBJ1-2; v_call: TRBV6-1; d_call: .; cdr3_aa: CASSEGRADVYGYTF; cdr3_nt: TGTGCCAGCAGTGAAGGGAGGGCAGATGTCTATGGCTACACCTTC
clone_size: once; j_call: TRBJ2-1; v_call: TRBV7-9; d_call: .; cdr3_aa: CASQRTPPQRGIQGDEQFF; cdr3_nt: TGTGCCAGCCAGCGCACCCCCCCTCAGCGGGGGATCCAGGGGGATGAGCAGTTCTTC
clone_size: .; j_call: TRBJ2-7; v_call: TRBV11-2; d_call: .; cdr3_aa: CASSLNPGVKSYEQYF; cdr3_nt: TGTGCCAGCAGCTTGAACCCAGGGGTTAAATCCTACGAGCAGTACTTC
clone_size: .; j_call: TRBJ2-1; v_call: TRBV3-1/TRBV3-2; d_call: TRBD2; cdr3_aa: CASSQAAACSGRLYNEQFF; cdr3_nt: TGTGCCAGCAGCCAAGCTGCGGCTTGTAGCGGGAGATTATACAATGAGCAGTTCTTC
clone_size: .; j_call: TRBJ2-1; v_call: TRBV9; d_call: .; cdr3_aa: CASSVGRAYNEQFF; cdr3_nt: TGTGCCAGCAGCGTAGGGCGGGCGTACAATGAGCAGTTCTTC
clone_size: .; j_call: TRBJ1-6; v_call: TRBV7-2; d_call: .; cdr3_aa: CASSLDRTLPLHF; cdr3_nt: TGTGCCAGCAGCTTAGACAGGACCCTACCCCTCCACTTT